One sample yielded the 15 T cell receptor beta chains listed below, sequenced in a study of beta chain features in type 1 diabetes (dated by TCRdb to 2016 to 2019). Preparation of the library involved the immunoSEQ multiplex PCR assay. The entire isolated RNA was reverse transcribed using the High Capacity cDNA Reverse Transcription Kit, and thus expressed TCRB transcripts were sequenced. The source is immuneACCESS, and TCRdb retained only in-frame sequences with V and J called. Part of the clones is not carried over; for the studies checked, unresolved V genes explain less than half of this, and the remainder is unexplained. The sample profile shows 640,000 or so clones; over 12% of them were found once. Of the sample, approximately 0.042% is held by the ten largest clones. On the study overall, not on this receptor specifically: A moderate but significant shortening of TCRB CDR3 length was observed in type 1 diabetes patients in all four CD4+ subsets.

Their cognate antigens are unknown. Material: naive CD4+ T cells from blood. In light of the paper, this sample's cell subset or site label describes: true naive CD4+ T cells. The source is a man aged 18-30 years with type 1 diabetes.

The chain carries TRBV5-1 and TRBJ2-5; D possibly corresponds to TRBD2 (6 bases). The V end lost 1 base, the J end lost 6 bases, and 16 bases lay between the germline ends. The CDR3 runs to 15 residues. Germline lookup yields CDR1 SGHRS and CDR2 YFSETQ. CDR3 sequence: CASSLTGSEGKTQYF. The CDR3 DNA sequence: TGCGCCAGCAGCTTGACGGGGTCGGAGGGCAAGACCCAGTACTTC.

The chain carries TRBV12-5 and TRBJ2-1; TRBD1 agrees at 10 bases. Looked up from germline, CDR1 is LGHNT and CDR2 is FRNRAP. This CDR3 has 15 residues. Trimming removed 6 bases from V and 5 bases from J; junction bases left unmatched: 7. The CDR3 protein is CASGDRDRGDNEQFF. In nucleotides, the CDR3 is TGTGCTAGTGGGGACCGGGACAGGGGCGACAATGAGCAGTTCTTC.

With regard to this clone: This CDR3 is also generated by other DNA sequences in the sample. The CDR3 sequence is CASSVGSGGTDTQYF. Here the CDR3 DNA reads TGTGCCAGCAGCGTGGGTAGCGGGGGCACAGATACGCAGTATTTT. The V and J genes are TRBV9 and TRBJ2-3, with TRBD2 matching 8 bases. V trimming: 2 bases; J trimming: 1 base; junction bases outside the gene matches: 3. CDR3 length: 15 residues. Germline lookup yields CDR1 SGDLS and CDR2 YYNGEE.

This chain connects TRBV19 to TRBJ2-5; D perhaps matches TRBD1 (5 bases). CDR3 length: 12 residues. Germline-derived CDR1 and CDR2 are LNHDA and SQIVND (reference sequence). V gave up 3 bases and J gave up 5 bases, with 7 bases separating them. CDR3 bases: TGTGCCAGTAGTATGGGGCGGGAGACCCAGTACTTC. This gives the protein CASSMGRETQYF.

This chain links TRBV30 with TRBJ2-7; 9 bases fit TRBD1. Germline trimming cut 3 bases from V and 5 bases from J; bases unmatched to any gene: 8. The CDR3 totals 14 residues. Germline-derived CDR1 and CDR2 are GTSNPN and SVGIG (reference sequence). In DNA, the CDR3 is TGTGCCTGGAGCACGGGACAGGGACCCCACGAGCAGTACTTC. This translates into CAWSTGQGPHEQYF.

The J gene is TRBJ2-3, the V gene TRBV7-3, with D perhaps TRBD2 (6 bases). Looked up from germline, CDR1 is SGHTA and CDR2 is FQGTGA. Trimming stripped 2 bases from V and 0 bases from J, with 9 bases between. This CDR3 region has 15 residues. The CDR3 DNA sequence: TGTGCCAGCAGCTTATCAAGCGGGAGCACAGATACGCAGTATTTT. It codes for CASSLSSGSTDTQYF.

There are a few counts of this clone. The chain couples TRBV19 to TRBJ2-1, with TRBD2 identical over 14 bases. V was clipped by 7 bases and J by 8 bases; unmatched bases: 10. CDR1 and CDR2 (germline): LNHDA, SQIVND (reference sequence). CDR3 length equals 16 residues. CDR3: CASTLPGLAGAYEQFF. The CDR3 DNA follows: TGTGCCAGTACCCTACCGGGACTAGCGGGAGCATATGAGCAGTTCTTC.

CDR3 nucleotide sequence: TGTGCTGGGCCTCTTGGCTACACCTTC. Translation gives CAGPLGYTF. V is TRBV2 and J is TRBJ1-2, with D hard to call. The length of the CDR3 is 9 residues. The germline V gene encodes CDR1 SNHLY and CDR2 FYNNEI.

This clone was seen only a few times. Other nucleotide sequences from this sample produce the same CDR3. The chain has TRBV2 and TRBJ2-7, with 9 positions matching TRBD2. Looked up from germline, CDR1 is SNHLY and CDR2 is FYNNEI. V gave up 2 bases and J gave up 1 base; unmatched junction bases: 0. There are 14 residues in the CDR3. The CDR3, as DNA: TGTGCCAGCAGTGAAACTAGCGGGTCCTACGAGCAGTACTTC. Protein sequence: CASSETSGSYEQYF.

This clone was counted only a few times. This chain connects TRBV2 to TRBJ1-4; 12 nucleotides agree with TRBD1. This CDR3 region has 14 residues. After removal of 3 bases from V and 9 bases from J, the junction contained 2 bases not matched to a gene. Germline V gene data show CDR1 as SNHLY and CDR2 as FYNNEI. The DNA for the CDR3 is TGTGCCAGCAGTGAGGGGACAGGGGGCCAAAAACTGTTTTTT. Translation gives CASSEGTGGQKLFF.

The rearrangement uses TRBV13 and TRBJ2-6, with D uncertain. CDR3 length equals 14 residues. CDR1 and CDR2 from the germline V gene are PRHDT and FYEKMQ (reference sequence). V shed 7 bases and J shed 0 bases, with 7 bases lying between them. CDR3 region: CASKKASGANVLTF. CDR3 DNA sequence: TGTGCCAGCAAAAAGGCCTCTGGGGCCAACGTCCTGACTTTC.

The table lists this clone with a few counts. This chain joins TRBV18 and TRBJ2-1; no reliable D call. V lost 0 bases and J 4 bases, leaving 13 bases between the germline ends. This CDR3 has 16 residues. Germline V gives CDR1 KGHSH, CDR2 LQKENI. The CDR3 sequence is CASSPPQGERYNEQFF. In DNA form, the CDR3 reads TGTGCCAGCTCACCACCGCAAGGTGAGAGATACAATGAGCAGTTCTTC.

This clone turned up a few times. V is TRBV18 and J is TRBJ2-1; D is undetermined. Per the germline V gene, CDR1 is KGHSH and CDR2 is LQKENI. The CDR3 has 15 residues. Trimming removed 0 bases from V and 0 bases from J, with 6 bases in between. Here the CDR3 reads CASSPPESSYNEQFF. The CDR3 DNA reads TGTGCCAGCTCACCACCAGAAAGCTCCTACAATGAGCAGTTCTTC.

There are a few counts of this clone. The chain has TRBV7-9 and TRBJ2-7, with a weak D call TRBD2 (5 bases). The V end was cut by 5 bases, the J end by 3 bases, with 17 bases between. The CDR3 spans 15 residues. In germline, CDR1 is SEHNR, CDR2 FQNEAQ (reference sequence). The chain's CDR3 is CASSPSLGIFYEQYF. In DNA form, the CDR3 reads TGTGCCAGCAGCCCCAGCCTCGGGATCTTCTACGAGCAGTACTTC.

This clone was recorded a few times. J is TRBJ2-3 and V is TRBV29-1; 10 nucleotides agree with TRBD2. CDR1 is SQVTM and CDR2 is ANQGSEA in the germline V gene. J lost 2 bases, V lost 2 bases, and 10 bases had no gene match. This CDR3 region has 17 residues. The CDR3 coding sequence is TGCAGCGTTGAACGTCGATCCGGGACTAGCGCCACAGATACGCAGTATTTT. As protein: CSVERRSGTSATDTQYF.